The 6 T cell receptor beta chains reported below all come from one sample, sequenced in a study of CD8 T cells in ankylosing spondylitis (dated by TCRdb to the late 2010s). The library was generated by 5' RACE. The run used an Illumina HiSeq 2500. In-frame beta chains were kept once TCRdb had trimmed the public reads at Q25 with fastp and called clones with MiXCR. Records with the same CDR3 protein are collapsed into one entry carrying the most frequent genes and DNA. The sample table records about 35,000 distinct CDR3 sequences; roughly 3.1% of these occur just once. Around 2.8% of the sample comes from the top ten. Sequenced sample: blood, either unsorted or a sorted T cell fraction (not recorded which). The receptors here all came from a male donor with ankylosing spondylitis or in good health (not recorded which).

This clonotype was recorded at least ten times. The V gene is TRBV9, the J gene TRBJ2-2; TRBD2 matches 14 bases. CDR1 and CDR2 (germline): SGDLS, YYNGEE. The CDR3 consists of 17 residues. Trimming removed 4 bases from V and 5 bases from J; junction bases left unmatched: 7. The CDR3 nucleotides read TGTGCCAGCAGCCCAGGACTAGCGGGGGGTCGGACCGGGGAGCTGTTTTTT. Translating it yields CASSPGLAGGRTGELFF. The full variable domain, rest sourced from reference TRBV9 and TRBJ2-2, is DSGVTQTPKHLITATGQRVTLRCSPRSGDLSVYWYQQSLDQGLQFLIQYYNGEERAKGNILERFSAQQFPDLHSELNLSSLELGDSALYFCASSPGLAGGRTGELFFGEGSRLTVL.

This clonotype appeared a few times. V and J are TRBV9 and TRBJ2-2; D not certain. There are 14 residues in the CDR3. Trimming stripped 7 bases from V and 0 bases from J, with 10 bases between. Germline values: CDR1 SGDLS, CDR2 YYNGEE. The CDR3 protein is CASAVGTNTGELFF. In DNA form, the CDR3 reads TGTGCCAGCGCTGTAGGGACGAACACCGGGGAGCTGTTTTTT. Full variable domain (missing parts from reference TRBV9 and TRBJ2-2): DSGVTQTPKHLITATGQRVTLRCSPRSGDLSVYWYQQSLDQGLQFLIQYYNGEERAKGNILERFSAQQFPDLHSELNLSSLELGDSALYFCASAVGTNTGELFFGEGSRLTVL.

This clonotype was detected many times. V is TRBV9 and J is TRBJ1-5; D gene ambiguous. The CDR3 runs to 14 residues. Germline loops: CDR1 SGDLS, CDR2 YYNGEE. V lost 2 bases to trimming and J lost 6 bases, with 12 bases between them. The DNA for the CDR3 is TGTGCCAGCAGCGTTGAGGGTAAAGGTCAGCCCCAGCATTTT. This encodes CASSVEGKGQPQHF.

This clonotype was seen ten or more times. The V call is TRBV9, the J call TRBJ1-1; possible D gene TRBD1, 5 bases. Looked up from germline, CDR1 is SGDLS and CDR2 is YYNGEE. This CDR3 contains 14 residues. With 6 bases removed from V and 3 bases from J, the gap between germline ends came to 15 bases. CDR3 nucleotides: TGTGCCAGCACTAAAAGGGGATGGGACACTGAAGCTTTCTTT. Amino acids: CASTKRGWDTEAFF.

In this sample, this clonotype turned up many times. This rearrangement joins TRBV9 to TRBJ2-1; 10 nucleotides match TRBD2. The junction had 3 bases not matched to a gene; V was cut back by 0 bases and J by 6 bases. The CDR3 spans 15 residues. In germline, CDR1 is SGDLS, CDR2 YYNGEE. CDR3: CASSVAASGGNEQFF. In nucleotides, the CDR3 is TGTGCCAGCAGCGTAGCGGCTAGCGGGGGCAATGAGCAGTTCTTC. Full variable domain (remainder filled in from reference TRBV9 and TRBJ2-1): DSGVTQTPKHLITATGQRVTLRCSPRSGDLSVYWYQQSLDQGLQFLIQYYNGEERAKGNILERFSAQQFPDLHSELNLSSLELGDSALYFCASSVAASGGNEQFFGPGTRLTVL.

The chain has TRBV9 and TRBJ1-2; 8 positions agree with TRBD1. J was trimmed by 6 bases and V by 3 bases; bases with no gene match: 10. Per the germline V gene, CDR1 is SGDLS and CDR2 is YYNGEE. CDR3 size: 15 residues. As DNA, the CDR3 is TGTGCCAGCAGCGAATCCGGGACAGGTGTTGATGGCTACACCTTC. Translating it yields CASSESGTGVDGYTF.